Listed here are 31 T cell receptor beta chains from one sample, sequenced in a study of blood T cell repertoires in COVID-19. Sequencing used immunoSEQ multiplex PCR; TCRdb keeps in-frame clones, though not all of them. The table shows under 300,000 clones, with around 90% occurring only once. The sequenced sample consisted of peripheral blood. These receptors were obtained from a man between 45 and 60 years old with acute or convalescent COVID-19.

The rearrangement uses TRBV4-1 and TRBJ2-7, with 10 bases lining up with TRBD2. CDR1 is MGHRA and CDR2 is YSYEKL in the germline V gene. Trimming at V came to 4 bases and at J to 2 bases, leaving 11 bases not matched to a gene. This CDR3 has 17 amino acids. In DNA form, the CDR3 reads TGCGCCAGCAGCCCGACAGGGATCCTAGCGGGGGCCTACGAGCAGTACTTC. Translating it yields CASSPTGILAGAYEQYF.

CDR3 amino acids: CASKNRGPWYGYTF. CDR3 coding DNA: TGTGCCAGCAAAAACAGGGGGCCTTGGTATGGCTACACCTTC. The chain employs TRBV2 and TRBJ1-2; 9 positions agree with TRBD1. This CDR3 spans 14 amino acids. J was trimmed by 5 bases and V by 7 bases; bases with no gene match: 8. The germline V gene has CDR1 SNHLY and CDR2 FYNNEI.

This clone was counted a single time. The chain uses TRBV5-1 and TRBJ1-1; D gene ambiguous. CDR1 SGHRS and CDR2 YFSETQ come from the germline V gene. Trimming took 1 base from V and 1 from J, leaving 11 bases between them. The CDR3 length is 15 residues. This CDR3 is CASSLLGSGNTEAFF. The CDR3 coding sequence is TGCGCCAGCAGCTTGCTAGGGAGTGGGAACACTGAAGCTTTCTTT.

This rearrangement joins TRBV6-6 to TRBJ1-2; tentatively, D is TRBD1 (6 bases). V was shortened by 7 bases and J by 5 bases, with 20 bases between the two germline ends. Germline CDR1 reads MNHNY; CDR2 reads SVGAGI (reference sequence). The CDR3 has 15 amino acids. As DNA, the CDR3 is TGTGCCAGCACCCCAGGGCCAATAGGGGGATATGGCTACACCTTC. This encodes CASTPGPIGGYGYTF.

The chain links TRBV18 to TRBJ2-2; TRBD1 matches at 7 bases. This CDR3 is built from 17 residues. Germline trimming cut 3 bases from V and 4 bases from J; bases unmatched to any gene: 11. The V gene's germline CDR1 is KGHSH and CDR2 LQKENI. The CDR3 DNA sequence: TGTGCCAGCTCACCTGTAAGGGTGACAGGGTTCACCGGGGAGCTGTTTTTT. It specifies CASSPVRVTGFTGELFF.

The chain is built from TRBV9 and TRBJ1-3; D perhaps matches TRBD1 (6 bases). Germline CDR1 reads SGDLS; CDR2 reads YYNGEE. The V end was cut by 4 bases, the J end by 7 bases, with 12 bases between. There are 13 residues in the CDR3. CDR3 amino acids: CASSRVQGNTIYF. The CDR3 nucleotides are TGTGCCAGCAGCAGGGTCCAGGGGAACACCATATATTTT.

This clone was found once. The genes are TRBV7-3 and TRBJ2-5; 8 nucleotides match TRBD1. V shed 6 bases, J shed 4 bases, and the junction held 7 bases outside the gene matches. The CDR3 extends over 14 amino acids. Germline values: CDR1 SGHTA, CDR2 FQGTGA. The CDR3 region has the DNA TGTGCCAGCAGTCAAACAGGGGGACGAGAGACCCAGTACTTC. This translates into CASSQTGGRETQYF.

This chain uses TRBV18 with TRBJ1-3, with a weak D call TRBD1 (6 bases). Germline values: CDR1 KGHSH, CDR2 LQKENI. This CDR3 is 16 amino acids long. Trimming stripped 3 bases from V and 4 bases from J, with 16 bases between. The CDR3 DNA reads as TGTGCCAGCTCACCTTCTCAGGGGATAACGGGAAACACCATATATTTT. This translates into CASSPSQGITGNTIYF.

The chain recombines TRBV6-5 with TRBJ2-7; possibly TRBD2 for D (5 bases). V shed 2 bases and J shed 2 bases, with 13 bases lying between them. The V gene's germline CDR1 is MNHEY and CDR2 SVGAGI. CDR3 length: 15 amino acids. The CDR3 DNA sequence: TGTGCCAGCAGTTACGGAGCAGCCGGGACCTACGAGCAGTACTTC. Translated: CASSYGAAGTYEQYF.

V gene TRBV5-1 combines with J gene TRBJ1-2; 8 bases map to TRBD1. Germline trimming cut 4 bases from V and 5 bases from J; bases unmatched to any gene: 10. CDR1 and CDR2 from the germline V gene are SGHRS and YFSETQ. This CDR3 is 15 amino acids long. For the CDR3, the DNA is TGCGCCAGCAGCCCCATGGACAGGGACCTATATGGCTACACCTTC. It codes for CASSPMDRDLYGYTF.

The CDR3 DNA is TGTGCCAGCAGCCCGACAGCGGGACAGGGTATCGATGAGCAGTTCTTC. It is translated as CASSPTAGQGIDEQFF. This chain uses TRBV7-9 with TRBJ2-1; TRBD1 aligns across 9 bases. Germline-derived CDR1 and CDR2 are SEHNR and FQNEAQ (reference sequence). The CDR3 is 16 amino acids. Trimming took 5 bases from V and 8 from J; bases not matched to a gene: 13.

This chain joins TRBV18 and TRBJ1-5; TRBD1 matches at 9 bases. Germline V gives CDR1 KGHSH, CDR2 LQKENI. The CDR3 length is 17 residues. The V segment lost 3 bases and the J segment 7 bases; nucleotides outside the gene matches: 13. CDR3 protein: CASSPVPTGGFTQPQHF. DNA for the CDR3: TGTGCCAGCTCACCGGTGCCAACAGGGGGCTTTACGCAGCCCCAGCATTTT.

The chain links TRBV9 to TRBJ1-2, with TRBD1 as a possible D gene (5 bases). V gave up 3 bases and J gave up 8 bases, with 17 bases separating them. The CDR3 consists of 14 residues. CDR1 and CDR2 from the germline V gene are SGDLS and YYNGEE. The CDR3 DNA reads as TGTGCCAGCAGCGGGGTCCGGGGGGGTCAAGGCTACACCTTC. Translating it yields CASSGVRGGQGYTF.

The V and J genes are TRBV5-1 and TRBJ2-3; TRBD2 aligns across 10 bases. Germline assignment: CDR1 SGHRS and CDR2 YFSETQ. The V and J ends lost 0 bases and 0 bases, in that order; junction bases with no gene match: 10. The length of the CDR3 is 19 residues. CDR3 sequence (DNA): TGCGCCAGCAGCTTGGAAGGGGCGGCTAGCGGGGGAAGCACAGATACGCAGTATTTT. Its translation: CASSLEGAASGGSTDTQYF.

This chain uses TRBV3-1 (or the pseudogene TRBV3-2) with TRBJ1-2, with TRBD1 identical over 7 bases. This CDR3 is built from 15 residues. V lost 4 bases to trimming and J lost 2 bases; unmatched junction nucleotides: 7. Germline V gives CDR1 LGHDT, CDR2 YNNKEL (reference sequence). The CDR3, as DNA: TGTGCCAGCAGCCCGACACAGGGGAGAAACTATGGCTACACCTTC. It is translated as CASSPTQGRNYGYTF.

CDR3 nucleotide sequence: TGTGCCAGCAGTGAAAGGAGGAACTATGGCTACACCTTC. Protein product: CASSERRNYGYTF. The chain links TRBV2 to TRBJ1-2, with unresolved D. V dropped 2 bases and J dropped 2 bases, with 6 bases sitting between them. The CDR3 has 13 amino acids. CDR1 and CDR2 (germline): SNHLY, FYNNEI.

The DNA of the CDR3 is TGTGCCAGCAGTGCCCCCCGATCGCTAGCGGATTCGTACAATGAGCAGTTCTTC. Its translation: CASSAPRSLADSYNEQFF. The V call is TRBV6-1, the J call TRBJ2-1; 7 bases match TRBD2. Germline values: CDR1 MNHNS, CDR2 SASEGT. Trimming at V came to 4 bases and at J to 4 bases, leaving 16 bases not matched to a gene. The CDR3 is 18 residues long.

The V gene is TRBV27, the J gene TRBJ1-5; D gene ambiguous. Germline CDR1 and CDR2: MNHEY and SMNVEV (reference sequence). The CDR3 totals 15 residues. The ends were cut back, 1 base at V and 0 bases at J, with 7 bases in the middle. This CDR3 reads CASSLWQNSNQPQHF. The CDR3 coding sequence is TGTGCCAGCAGTTTATGGCAGAATAGCAATCAGCCCCAGCATTTT.

Only a few counts were recorded for this clone. J is TRBJ1-2 and V is TRBV4-1; the D gene is possibly TRBD1 (5 bases). There are 15 residues in the CDR3. CDR1 is MGHRA and CDR2 is YSYEKL in the germline V gene. Trimming pared 4 bases from V and 2 bases from J, leaving 14 bases between. CDR3: CASSRGAGGNYGYTF. The CDR3 bases are TGCGCCAGCAGCCGCGGTGCGGGGGGAAACTATGGCTACACCTTC.

The CDR3 reads CASSPSREGQPQHF. CDR3 coding DNA: TGTGCCAGCAGCCCGAGCCGGGAGGGTCAGCCCCAGCATTTT. This rearrangement joins TRBV5-4 to TRBJ1-5; unclear D gene. CDR1 SGHNT and CDR2 YYREEE come from the germline V gene (reference sequence). The CDR3 spans 14 residues. V was shortened by 4 bases and J by 6 bases, with 14 bases between the two germline ends.

There are a few counts of this clone. V usage is TRBV2 and J usage is TRBJ1-6; D uncertain. V lost 6 bases to trimming and J lost 9 bases, with 18 bases between them. The CDR3 length is 15 residues. Germline V gene data show CDR1 as SNHLY and CDR2 as FYNNEI. The CDR3 nucleotides are TGTGCCAGCAGGGGAGGGAGGGATACAATTTCACCCCTCCACTTT. The encoded protein is CASRGGRDTISPLHF.

V is TRBV5-4 and J is TRBJ2-3; 10 bases are a match to TRBD2. V gave up 0 bases and J gave up 6 bases; unmatched junction bases: 7. The CDR3 has 16 residues. Per the germline V gene, CDR1 is SGHNT and CDR2 is YYREEE (reference sequence). The CDR3 spells CASSLVLAGEKDTQYF. CDR3 sequence (DNA): TGTGCCAGCAGCTTGGTCCTAGCGGGGGAGAAGGATACGCAGTATTTT. Drawing the rest from reference TRBV5-4 and TRBJ2-3, the complete variable domain is ETGVTQSPTHLIKTRGQQVTLRCSSQSGHNTVSWYQQALGQGPQFIFQYYREEENGRGNFPPRFSGLQFPNYSSELNVNALELDDSALYLCASSLVLAGEKDTQYFGPGTRLTVL.

The J gene is TRBJ1-4, the V gene TRBV11-2; 7 nucleotides match TRBD1. The germline V gene has CDR1 SGHAT and CDR2 FQNNGV. The CDR3 is 15 residues long. V shed 1 base and J 4 bases; nucleotides not matched to a gene: 3. CDR3 sequence reads: CASSLGQGYNEKLFF. CDR3 coding DNA: TGTGCCAGCAGCTTAGGACAGGGCTATAATGAAAAACTGTTTTTT.

The V gene is TRBV29-1, the J gene TRBJ2-2, with TRBD1 matching 11 bases. In germline, CDR1 is SQVTM, CDR2 ANQGSEA. CDR3 length equals 14 residues. V shed 6 bases, J shed 5 bases, and the junction held 5 bases outside the gene matches. The CDR3 nucleotides read TGCAGCGTGGGGACAGGGGGATGGACCGGGGAGCTGTTTTTT. Translation gives CSVGTGGWTGELFF.

This clone was recorded only once. The gene calls are TRBV19 and TRBJ2-7; 7 positions agree with TRBD2. The germline gives CDR1 LNHDA, CDR2 SQIVND (reference sequence). With 1 base clipped from V and 1 base from J, the junction kept 4 bases outside the gene matches. The CDR3 runs to 15 residues. Here the CDR3 DNA reads TGTGCCAGTAGTATAGCGACTAGCCTATCCTACGAGCAGTACTTC. This translates into CASSIATSLSYEQYF. Full variable domain (outside the CDR3, taken from reference TRBV19 and TRBJ2-7): DGGITQSPKYLFRKEGQNVTLSCEQNLNHDAMYWYRQDPGQGLRLIYYSQIVNDFQKGDIAEGYSVSREKKESFPLTVTSAQKNPTAFYLCASSIATSLSYEQYFGPGTRLTVT.

V is TRBV6-5 and J is TRBJ2-2, with D possibly TRBD1 on 5 matching bases. V lost 7 bases, J lost 0 bases, and 9 bases lay in between. CDR3 size: 14 residues. The germline V gene has CDR1 MNHEY and CDR2 SVGAGI. DNA for the CDR3: TGTGCCAGCAAGATCAGGGCGAACACCGGGGAGCTGTTTTTT. Translation gives CASKIRANTGELFF.

This clone was counted a single time. The rearrangement uses TRBV5-4 and TRBJ2-5; TRBD1 matches 10 bases. The CDR3 length is 14 residues. V lost 3 bases to trimming and J lost 5 bases; unmatched junction nucleotides: 4. Germline lookup yields CDR1 SGHNT and CDR2 YYREEE (reference sequence). CDR3 sequence reads: CASSSTGGEETQYF. The CDR3 DNA reads as TGTGCCAGCAGCTCGACAGGGGGCGAGGAGACCCAGTACTTC.

The rearrangement links TRBV3-1 (or the pseudogene TRBV3-2) to TRBJ1-4; a weak D match, TRBD1 (5 bases). Germline CDR1 LGHDT, CDR2 YNNKEL (reference sequence). Trimming took off 1 base at V and 8 bases at J, with 11 bases between the two ends. CDR3 length: 14 amino acids. CDR3 in DNA: TGTGCCAGCAGCCAAGGTCAGGGTCGGGAAAAACTGTTTTTT. Residues: CASSQGQGREKLFF.

V is TRBV9 and J is TRBJ2-5; unclear D gene. CDR1 and CDR2 from the germline V gene are SGDLS and YYNGEE. V was trimmed by 4 bases and J by 4 bases, leaving 14 bases between them. This CDR3 region has 14 residues. The CDR3 spells CASSPRSLGETQYF. The DNA of the CDR3 is TGTGCCAGCAGCCCCCGGAGTCTGGGAGAGACCCAGTACTTC.

This clone was found a few times. The rearrangement joins TRBV5-8 to TRBJ1-2, with TRBD1 matching 9 bases. Germline CDR1 is SGHTS and CDR2 is YDEGEE. The CDR3 covers 14 residues. The trim removed 2 bases at V and 7 bases at J, leaving 6 bases unmatched. The CDR3 spells CASSLGDRAGGYTF. The CDR3 region has the DNA TGTGCCAGCAGCTTAGGGGACAGGGCCGGTGGCTACACCTTC.

The chain uses TRBV6-5 and TRBJ1-1; maybe TRBD1 (6 bases). V lost 8 bases, J lost 6 bases, and 19 bases lay in between. The V gene's germline CDR1 is MNHEY and CDR2 SVGAGI. The CDR3 length is 14 residues. CDR3 sequence reads: CASWSVGATAEAFF. CDR3 coding DNA: TGTGCCAGCTGGAGCGTGGGGGCCACGGCTGAAGCTTTCTTT.